This T cell receptor beta chain was recorded in a study of cytomegalovirus exposure and HLA in healthy donors. The PCR made use of 60 Vbeta and 13 Jbeta primers. Sequencing used immunoSEQ multiplex PCR; TCRdb keeps in-frame clones, though not all of them. The data hold approximately 120,000 clones, with 70% to 80% observed a single time. In its sample, this clone was seen once. The antigen is undetermined. Germline loops: CDR1 SNHLY, CDR2 FYNNEI. The CDR3 contains 12 residues. V dropped 8 bases and J dropped 6; count of bases not matched to a gene: 4. Whole-study findings and limits: Sequences of the TCR beta chain were said to predict the HLA-A and HLA-B alleles of most subjects accurately. An analysis that was carried out later associated about 17,000 TCR beta sequences with HLA alleles at 0.05 false discovery rate.

The sequenced sample consisted of PBMCs. This TCR was recovered from a female donor in good health and CMV-seronegative. The chain employs TRBV2 and TRBJ1-2; TRBD1 aligns across 9 bases. In DNA, the CDR3 is TGTGCCAGCCTGGGACAGGGCAATGGCTACACCTTC. It encodes CASLGQGNGYTF.